This T cell receptor beta chain was sequenced for a study of blood T cell repertoires in COVID-19. The table lists this clone with a count of one. Methods used by the authors: Counts of nucleated cells, estimated from reference gene primer amplification, were obtained. Only in-frame clones appear in the TCRdb table, and some are missing; sequencing was by immunoSEQ multiplex PCR. Clonal size and the V and J genes are those of that table, whereas D and trimming came from the DNA. Seen here are 55,000 to 70,000 clones, around 87% observed once, and the top ten hold under 1.3%. CDR3 size: 16 residues. V shed 1 base and J shed 9 bases, with 19 bases lying between them. Per the germline V gene, CDR1 is LGHDT and CDR2 is YNNKEL (reference sequence).

This receptor was obtained from a man between 70 and 80 years old with acute or convalescent COVID-19. The sequencing sample was made of peripheral blood. The chain is built from TRBV3-1 (or the pseudogene TRBV3-2) and TRBJ2-1; D is possibly TRBD1 (5 bases). CDR3 region: CASSQGAGPAQGEQFF. CDR3 coding DNA: TGTGCCAGCAGCCAAGGGGCAGGACCGGCTCAGGGTGAGCAGTTCTTC.